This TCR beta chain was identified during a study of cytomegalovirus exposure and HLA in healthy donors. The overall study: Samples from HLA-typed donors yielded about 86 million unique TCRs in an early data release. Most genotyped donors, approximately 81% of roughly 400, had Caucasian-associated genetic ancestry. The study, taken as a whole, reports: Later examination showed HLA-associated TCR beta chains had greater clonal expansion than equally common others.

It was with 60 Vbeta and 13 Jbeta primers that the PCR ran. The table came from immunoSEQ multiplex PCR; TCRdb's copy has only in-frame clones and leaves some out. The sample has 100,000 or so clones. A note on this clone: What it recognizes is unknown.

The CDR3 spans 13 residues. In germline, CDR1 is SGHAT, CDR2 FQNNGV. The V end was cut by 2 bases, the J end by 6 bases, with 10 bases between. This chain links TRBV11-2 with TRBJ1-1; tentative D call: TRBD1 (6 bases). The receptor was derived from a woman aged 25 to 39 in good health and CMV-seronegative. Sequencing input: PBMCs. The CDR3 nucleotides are TGTGCCAGCAGCTTATCAGGGGCCTCTGAAGCTTTCTTT. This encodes CASSLSGASEAFF.